This T cell receptor (beta chain) was observed in a study of naive and memory T cell subsets. Overall study findings and caveats: TCR transcript changes with activation or differentiation may affect this RNA method.

The SP2 primer and nested alpha and beta constant region primers amplified ligated cDNA in four rounds. Alpha and beta constant region primers primed reverse transcription for blood and skin samples. One entry per CDR3 protein, called by TCRdb with MiXCR from the 5' RACE reads. This sample yields about 59,000 distinct CDR3 sequences, of which 7% to 8% are seen a single time; approximately 21% belongs to the top ten. In its sample, this clonotype was seen a few times. Its antigen is as yet unknown. A UMI-containing oligonucleotide was joined by 3' ligation to the TCR cDNA template. The CDR3 contains 14 residues. The germline gives CDR1 ENHRY, CDR2 SYGVKD. Trimming cost V 7 bases and J 5 bases, with 16 bases left between them.

V gene TRBV10-3 combines with J gene TRBJ2-3; no clear D. The receptor was derived from a female donor in good health. CDR3 in amino acids: CAIMSGVAIDTQYF. CDR3 sequence (DNA): TGTGCCATCATGTCGGGTGTGGCAATAGATACGCAGTATTTT.